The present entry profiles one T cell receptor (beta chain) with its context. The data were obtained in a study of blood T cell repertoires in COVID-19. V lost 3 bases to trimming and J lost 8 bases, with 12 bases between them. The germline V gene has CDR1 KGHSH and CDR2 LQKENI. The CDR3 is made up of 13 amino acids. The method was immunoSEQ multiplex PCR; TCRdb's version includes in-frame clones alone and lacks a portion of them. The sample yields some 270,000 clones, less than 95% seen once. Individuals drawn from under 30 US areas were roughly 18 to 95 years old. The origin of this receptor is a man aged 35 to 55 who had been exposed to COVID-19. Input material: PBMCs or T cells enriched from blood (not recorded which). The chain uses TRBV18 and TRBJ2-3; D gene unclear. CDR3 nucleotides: TGTGCCAGCTCACCCCCCGACTTTGGTACGCAGTATTTT. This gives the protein CASSPPDFGTQYF. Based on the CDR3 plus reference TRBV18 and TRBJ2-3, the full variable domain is NAGVMQNPRHLVRRRGQEARLRCSPMKGHSHVYWYRQLPEEGLKFMVYLQKENIIDESGMPKERFSAEFPKEGPSILRIQQVVRGDSAAYFCASSPPDFGTQYFGPGTRLTVL.